This T cell receptor (beta chain) was sequenced during a study of cytomegalovirus exposure and HLA in healthy donors. General study results and limits: Investigators reported some 150 TCR beta chains as tied to cytomegalovirus. When analyzed later, a missense DCLRE1C variant was found to be linked to TCR beta V- and J-gene trimming.

The PCR used 60 Vbeta and 13 Jbeta primers. The table came from immunoSEQ multiplex PCR; TCRdb's copy has only in-frame clones and leaves some out. The table has 110,000 to 150,000 clones, around 72% seen once. Concerning this clone: No antigen is known for it.

The V gene lost 4 bases and the J gene lost 4 bases, with 20 bases spanning the gap. CDR3 size: 17 residues. Germline V lookup: CDR1 SGHVS, CDR2 FQNEAQ. The chain is built from TRBV7-8 and TRBJ2-1, with D possibly TRBD2 on 5 matching bases. The TCR originated in a human donor in good health. Source material: PBMCs. The CDR3 DNA is TGTGCCAGCAGCTCAATCGGCGGGCGGGTGGATTACAATGAGCAGTTCTTC. Amino acids: CASSSIGGRVDYNEQFF. The full variable domain, in which reference TRBV7-8 and TRBJ2-1 provide the parts outside the CDR3, is GAGVSQSPRYKVAKRGQDVALRCDPISGHVSLFWYQQALGQGPEFLTYFQNEAQLDKSGLPSDRFFAERPEGSVSTLKIQRTQQEDSAVYLCASSSIGGRVDYNEQFFGPGTRLTVL.